The rows below give T cell receptor beta chains drawn from one sample of a study of post-analysis software for immune sequencing data. Each CDR3 protein is one row after TCRdb ran MiXCR on the PCR reads. The sample holds 500,000 to 600,000 distinct CDR3 sequences, 44% seen once. The material sequenced was blood. The source of these receptors is a girl aged 10-17 years with multiple sclerosis. CDR3s include the opening cysteine and the closing phenylalanine or tryptophan. D genes are given only for firm matches. Rows may omit the clone size; those that give it use once, few, many or a size class.

CDR3aa	CDR3nt	d_gene	v_gene	abundance	j_gene
CASSEALGGARNIQYF	TGTGCCAGCAGTGAAGCGTTAGGAGGGGCAAGGAACATTCAGTACTTC	.	TRBV6-1	.	TRBJ2-4
CASSNRGDYGYTF	TGCGCCAGCAGCAACAGGGGGGACTATGGCTACACCTTC	TRBD1	TRBV5-1	few	TRBJ1-2
CASSWNRVSDGYTF	TGCGCCAGCAGCTGGAACAGGGTTTCGGATGGCTACACCTTC	.	TRBV5-1	few	TRBJ1-2
CSAGAPAGGGKDTQYF	TGCAGTGCGGGAGCCCCTGCCGGCGGAGGGAAGGATACGCAGTATTTT	.	TRBV20-1	.	TRBJ2-3
CASSMNRDTKNIQYF	TGTGCCAGCAGTATGAACCGGGACACGAAAAACATTCAGTACTTC	.	TRBV12-3/TRBV12-4	.	TRBJ2-4
CASSSPGQSSYEQYF	TGTGCCAGCAGTTCCCCGGGACAGAGCTCCTACGAGCAGTACTTC	TRBD1	TRBV6-5	.	TRBJ2-7
CAIGQGSADTQYF	TGTGCCATCGGCCAGGGGAGTGCAGATACGCAGTATTTT	.	TRBV10-3	few	TRBJ2-3
CAIRSVDSYEQYF	TGTGCCATCAGATCCGTGGACAGCTACGAGCAGTACTTC	.	TRBV10-3	few	TRBJ2-7
CASSQGSTGPYGYTF	TGCGCCAGCAGCCAAGGGTCGACAGGGCCCTATGGCTACACCTTC	TRBD1	TRBV4-1	.	TRBJ1-2
CARMAVTYEQYF	TGTGCCAGGATGGCGGTCACCTACGAGCAGTACTTC	.	TRBV19	.	TRBJ2-7
CSVDIYTEAFF	TGCAGCGTAGATATTTACACTGAAGCTTTCTTT	.	TRBV29-1	.	TRBJ1-1
CASSLGGLAGGRSYEQYF	TGCGCCAGCAGCTTGGGGGGACTAGCGGGGGGTCGTTCCTACGAGCAGTACTTC	TRBD2	TRBV5-1	few	TRBJ2-7
CASSIATTGNNEQFF	TGTGCCAGCAGCATAGCGACCACGGGAAACAATGAGCAGTTCTTC	.	TRBV5-6	.	TRBJ2-1
CSVERGLEGTYEQYF	TGCAGCGTTGAGAGGGGCTTGGAGGGCACCTACGAGCAGTACTTC	.	TRBV29-1	few	TRBJ2-7
CASGRGVLLETQYF	TGTGCCAGCGGGCGGGGGGTTCTGCTAGAGACCCAGTACTTC	TRBD2	TRBV27	.	TRBJ2-5
CASSEASGNYGYTF	TGTGCCAGCAGTGAAGCGTCAGGGAACTATGGTTACACCTTC	.	TRBV2	.	TRBJ1-2
CASSMGQGARWYGYTF	TGTGCCAGCAGTATGGGACAGGGGGCGCGTTGGTATGGCTACACCTTC	TRBD1	TRBV12-3/TRBV12-4	few	TRBJ1-2
CASSDSDTPSYEQYF	TGTGCCAGCAGTGACTCGGACACCCCGTCCTACGAGCAGTACTTC	.	TRBV12-3/TRBV12-4	.	TRBJ2-7
CSARQSSYEQYF	TGCAGTGCTAGACAGAGCTCCTACGAGCAGTACTTC	.	TRBV20-1	.	TRBJ2-7
CASSQEGPGFGYEQYF	TGCGCCAGCAGCCAAGAGGGTCCGGGGTTCGGCTACGAGCAGTACTTC	.	TRBV4-1	.	TRBJ2-7
CASSRLASYNEQYF	TGTGCCAGCAGTCGACTAGCGAGTTACAATGAGCAGTACTTC	TRBD2	TRBV27	once	TRBJ2-7
CASSLLPTGGETQYF	TGTGCCAGCAGCTTACTTCCGACAGGGGGTGAGACCCAGTACTTC	TRBD1	TRBV6-5	.	TRBJ2-5
CASSVRALSRWYF	TGTGCCAGCAGCGTGCGGGCCCTGTCCCGTTGGTATTTT	.	TRBV12-3/TRBV12-4	few	TRBJ2-3
CASSSTNGSYNEQFF	TGTGCCAGCAGCTCGACTAACGGCTCCTACAATGAGCAGTTCTTC	.	TRBV7-7	.	TRBJ2-1
CSVSGAGGIDEQYF	TGCAGCGTTTCCGGGGCAGGGGGTATCGACGAGCAGTACTTC	TRBD1	TRBV29-1	few	TRBJ2-7
CASSQRGGGRNEQYF	TGCGCCAGCAGCCAACGTGGAGGGGGCCGGAATGAGCAGTACTTC	.	TRBV5-1	.	TRBJ2-7